The rows below give T cell receptor beta chains drawn from one sample of a study of molecular identifiers for immune sequencing clone quantification. TCRdb itself ran the PCR reads through MiXCR, one entry per CDR3 protein. The table shows 300,000 to 400,000 distinct CDR3 sequences, with roughly 24% occurring only once. Sequences were obtained from naive CD8+ T cells from blood, with Jurkat cell RNA spiked in. All receptors derive from a human donor in good health. Some libraries in this study had Jurkat cell RNA spiked in. The CDR3 runs from the conserved cysteine through the conserved F or W. Each record gives: CDR3 length, V gene, J gene, CDR3 protein.

>15|TRBV20-1|TRBJ2-3
CSARDFEGSSDTQYF
>15|TRBV27|TRBJ2-5
CASSSSGNPQETQYF
>14|TRBV4-1|TRBJ2-7
CASSQERGAWEQYF
>15|TRBV7-2|TRBJ1-1
CASTIGVLGGTEAFF
>15|TRBV28|TRBJ2-1
CASSAPLAGVYEQFF
>18|TRBV20-1|TRBJ2-3
CSARERGGGRLSTDTQYF
>15|TRBV23-1|TRBJ1-2
CASSQSCRVSCGYTF
>15|TRBV27|TRBJ2-3
CASSPLATGPHTQYF
>12|TRBV7-2|TRBJ2-1
CASSLAIVEQFF
>20|TRBV7-2|TRBJ2-3
CASSLRGDREYVRGTDTQYF
>16|TRBV7-9|TRBJ2-7
CASSSPTSGRTYEQYF
>14|TRBV7-2|TRBJ2-1
CASSPSSSYNEQFF
>19|TRBV7-9|TRBJ2-1
CASSFLGQGGPAESAEQFF
>13|TRBV5-1|TRBJ2-5
CASSRDFRGTQYF
>14|TRBV12-3/TRBV12-4|TRBJ1-6
CASSTDRVDSPLHF
>17|TRBV5-4|TRBJ1-2
CASSLDGQGPIIGGYTF
>15|TRBV19|TRBJ2-5
CASSIVASGGETQYF
>15|TRBV11-2|TRBJ2-5
CASRSWTGDQEPQYF
>12|TRBV25-1|TRBJ1-6
CASRDYNSPLHF
>14|TRBV20-1|TRBJ1-5
CSASEGNSNQPQHF
>14|TRBV27|TRBJ1-1
CASSLGGVGAEAFF
>12|TRBV6-2/TRBV6-3|TRBJ1-1
CASSFSLLEAFF
>16|TRBV30|TRBJ1-5
CAWSVGQTYSNQPQHF